Included here is one TCR beta chain sequence, with context. Mismatch with germline at one junction end may stem from a read error. This record comes from a study of cytomegalovirus exposure and HLA in healthy donors. Use of 60 Vbeta and 13 Jbeta primers characterized the PCR. This table comes from immunoSEQ multiplex PCR, and its TCRdb copy is limited to in-frame clones, with some not included. The table includes about 120,000 clones, approximately 80% detected once. Germline CDR1 MNHEY, CDR2 SMNVEV (reference sequence). There are 16 residues in the CDR3. This chain joins TRBV27 and TRBJ2-7, with D possibly TRBD1 on 5 matching bases. Material: PBMCs. The receptor's source is a woman between 35 and 50 years old in good health and CMV-seropositive. The CDR3 region has the DNA TGTGCCAGCGGTTTCCTTAAGGGGTTTTCCACCTACGAGCAGTACTTC. Amino acid sequence: CASGFLKGFSTYEQYF.